This TCR beta chain was captured by sequencing in a study of T cell repertoires in cytomegalovirus infection. Study findings and constraints: Cumulative public TCR beta family frequency identified carriers of CMV plus the relevant HLA.

In TCRdb, the reads were re-called with MiXCR into one record per CDR3 protein. The data hold hundreds of thousands of distinct CDR3 sequences, with around 30% observed a single time. Concerning this clonotype: As yet, its antigen is unknown.

Between the trimmed V and J ends, which lost 5 bases and 6 bases, there was a span of 12 bases. This CDR3 comprises 13 residues. Germline CDR1 SGHVS, CDR2 FNYEAQ. The chain carries TRBV7-6 and TRBJ2-3; the D is unclear. The specimen comprised cultured CD8+ T cells from PBMCs, sampled from culture after CMV antigen stimulation. This clonotype originated in a human donor in good health (CMV status not recorded). Some clones in this sample may be carry-over from other donors' samples. CDR3 bases: TGTGCCAGCAGCCCCCGACCCGGGGATACGCAGTATTTT. This encodes CASSPRPGDTQYF.